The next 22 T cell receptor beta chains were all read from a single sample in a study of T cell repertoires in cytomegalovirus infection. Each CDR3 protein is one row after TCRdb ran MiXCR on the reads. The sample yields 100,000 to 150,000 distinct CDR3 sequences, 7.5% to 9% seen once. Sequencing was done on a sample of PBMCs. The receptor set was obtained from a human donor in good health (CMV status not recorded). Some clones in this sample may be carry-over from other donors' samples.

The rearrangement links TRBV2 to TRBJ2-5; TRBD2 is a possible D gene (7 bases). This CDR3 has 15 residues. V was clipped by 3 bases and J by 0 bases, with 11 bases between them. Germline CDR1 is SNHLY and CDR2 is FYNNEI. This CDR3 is CASSDRGGYQETQYF. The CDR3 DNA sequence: TGTGCCAGCAGTGACCGCGGGGGCTACCAAGAGACCCAGTACTTC.

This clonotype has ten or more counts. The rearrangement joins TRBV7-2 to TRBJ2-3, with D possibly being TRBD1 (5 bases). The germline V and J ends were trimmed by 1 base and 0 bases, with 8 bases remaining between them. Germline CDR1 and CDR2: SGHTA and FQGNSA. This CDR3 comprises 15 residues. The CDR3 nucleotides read TGTGCCAGCAGCTTAGGGGGCTATAGCACAGATACGCAGTATTTT. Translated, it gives CASSLGGYSTDTQYF.

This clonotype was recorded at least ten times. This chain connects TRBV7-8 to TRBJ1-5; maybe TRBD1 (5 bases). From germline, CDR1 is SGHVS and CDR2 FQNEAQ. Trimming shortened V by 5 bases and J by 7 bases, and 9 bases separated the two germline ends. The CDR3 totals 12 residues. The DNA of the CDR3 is TGTGCCAGCAGCACGACAGAACAGCCCCAGCATTTT. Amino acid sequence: CASSTTEQPQHF.

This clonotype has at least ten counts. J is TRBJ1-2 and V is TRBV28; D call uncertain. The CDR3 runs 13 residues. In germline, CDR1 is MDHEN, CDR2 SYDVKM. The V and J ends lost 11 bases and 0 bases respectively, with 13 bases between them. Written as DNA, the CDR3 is TGTGCCGGAACCTCGGGCTCTAACTATGGCTACACCTTC. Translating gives CAGTSGSNYGYTF.

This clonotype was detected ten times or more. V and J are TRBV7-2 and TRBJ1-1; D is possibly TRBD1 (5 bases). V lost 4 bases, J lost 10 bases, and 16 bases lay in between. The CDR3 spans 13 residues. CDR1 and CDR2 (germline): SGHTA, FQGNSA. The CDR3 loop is CASSYDRPGGAFF. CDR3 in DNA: TGTGCCAGCAGCTACGACAGACCCGGAGGAGCTTTCTTT.

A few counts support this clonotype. CDR3 in DNA: TGTGCCAGCAGCGCAACGGCCTGGCTTACGTATGGCTACACCTTC. This sequence encodes CASSATAWLTYGYTF. The chain combines TRBV7-9 with TRBJ1-2; D not resolved. The CDR3 runs 15 residues. Germline values: CDR1 SEHNR, CDR2 FQNEAQ (reference sequence). Trimming cost V 5 bases and J 5 bases, with 18 bases left between them.

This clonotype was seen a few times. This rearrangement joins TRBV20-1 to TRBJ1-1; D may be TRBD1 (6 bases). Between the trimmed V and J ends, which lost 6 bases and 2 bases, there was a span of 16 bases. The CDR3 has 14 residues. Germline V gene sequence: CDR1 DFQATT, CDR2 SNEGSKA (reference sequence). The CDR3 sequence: CSARRGATNTEAFF. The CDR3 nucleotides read TGCAGTGCGCGTAGGGGGGCTACAAACACTGAAGCTTTCTTT.

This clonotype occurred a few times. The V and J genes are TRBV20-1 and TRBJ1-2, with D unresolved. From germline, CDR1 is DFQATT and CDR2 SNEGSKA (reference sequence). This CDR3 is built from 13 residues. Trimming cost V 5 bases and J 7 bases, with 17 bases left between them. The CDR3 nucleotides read TGCAGTGCTGCGTCCAGAGGGTATCGTGGCTACACCTTC. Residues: CSAASRGYRGYTF.

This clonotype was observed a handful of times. The CDR3 DNA reads as TGCGCCAGCAGCCTTACAGGGGGCGAAGGCTCCTACAATGAGCAGTTCTTC. Translation: CASSLTGGEGSYNEQFF. The rearrangement joins TRBV5-1 to TRBJ2-1; 9 bases match TRBD1. Germline-derived CDR1 and CDR2 are SGHRS and YFSETQ. Trimming took 4 bases from V and 0 from J; bases not matched to a gene: 8. CDR3 length equals 17 residues.

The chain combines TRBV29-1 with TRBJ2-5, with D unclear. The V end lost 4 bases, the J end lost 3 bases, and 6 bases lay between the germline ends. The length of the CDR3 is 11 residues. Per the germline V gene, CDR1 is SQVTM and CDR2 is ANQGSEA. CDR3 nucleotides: TGCAGCGTTGCCGAGAAAGAGACCCAGTACTTC. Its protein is CSVAEKETQYF.

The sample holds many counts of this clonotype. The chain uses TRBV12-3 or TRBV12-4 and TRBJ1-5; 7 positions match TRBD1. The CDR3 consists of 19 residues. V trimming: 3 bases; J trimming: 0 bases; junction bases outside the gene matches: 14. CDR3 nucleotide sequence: TGTGCCAGCAGTTTGATCTTCAGGGACAGAACCTATAGCAATCAGCCCCAGCATTTT. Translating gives CASSLIFRDRTYSNQPQHF.

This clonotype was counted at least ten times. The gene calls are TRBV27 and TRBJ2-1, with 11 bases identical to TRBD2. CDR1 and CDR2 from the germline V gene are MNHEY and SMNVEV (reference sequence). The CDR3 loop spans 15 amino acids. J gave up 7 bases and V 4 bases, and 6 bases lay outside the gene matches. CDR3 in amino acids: CASSSGTSGMNEQFF. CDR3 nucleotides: TGTGCCAGCAGTTCCGGGACTAGCGGTATGAATGAGCAGTTCTTC.

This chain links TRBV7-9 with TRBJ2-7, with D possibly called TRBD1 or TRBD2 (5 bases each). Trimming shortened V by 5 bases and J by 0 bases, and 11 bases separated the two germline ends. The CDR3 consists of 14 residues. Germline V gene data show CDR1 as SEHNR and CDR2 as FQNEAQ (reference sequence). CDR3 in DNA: TGTGCCAGCAGCATGGGGGATTACTCCTACGAGCAGTACTTC. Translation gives CASSMGDYSYEQYF.

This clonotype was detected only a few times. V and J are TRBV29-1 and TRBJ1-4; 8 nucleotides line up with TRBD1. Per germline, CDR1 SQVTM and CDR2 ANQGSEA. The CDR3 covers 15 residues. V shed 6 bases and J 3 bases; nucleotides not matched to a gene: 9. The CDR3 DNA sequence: TGCAGCGTAGTAGGTCCGGGACAGGCTAATGAAAAACTGTTTTTT. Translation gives CSVVGPGQANEKLFF. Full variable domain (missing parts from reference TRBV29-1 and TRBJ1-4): SAVISQKPSRDICQRGTSLTIQCQVDSQVTMMFWYRQQPGQSLTLIATANQGSEATYESGFVIDKFPISRPNLTFSTLTVSNMSPEDSSIYLCSVVGPGQANEKLFFGSGTQLSVL.

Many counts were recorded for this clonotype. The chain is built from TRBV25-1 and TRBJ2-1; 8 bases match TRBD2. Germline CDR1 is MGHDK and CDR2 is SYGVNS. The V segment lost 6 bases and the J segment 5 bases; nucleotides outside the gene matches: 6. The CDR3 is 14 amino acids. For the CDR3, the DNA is TGTGCCAGCAGGAGCGGGGGCCCGAACAATGAGCAGTTCTTC. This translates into CASRSGGPNNEQFF.

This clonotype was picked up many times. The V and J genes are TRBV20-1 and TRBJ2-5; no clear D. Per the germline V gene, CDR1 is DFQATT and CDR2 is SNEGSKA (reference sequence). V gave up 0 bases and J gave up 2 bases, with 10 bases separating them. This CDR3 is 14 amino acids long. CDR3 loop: CSAREAGLQETQYF. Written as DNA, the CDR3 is TGCAGTGCTAGAGAAGCCGGGTTGCAAGAGACCCAGTACTTC.

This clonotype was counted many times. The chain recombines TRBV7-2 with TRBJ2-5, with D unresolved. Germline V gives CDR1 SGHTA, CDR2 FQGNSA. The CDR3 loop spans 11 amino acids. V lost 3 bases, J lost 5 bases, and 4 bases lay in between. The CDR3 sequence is CASSFSETQYF. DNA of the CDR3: TGTGCCAGCAGCTTTTCCGAGACCCAGTACTTC.

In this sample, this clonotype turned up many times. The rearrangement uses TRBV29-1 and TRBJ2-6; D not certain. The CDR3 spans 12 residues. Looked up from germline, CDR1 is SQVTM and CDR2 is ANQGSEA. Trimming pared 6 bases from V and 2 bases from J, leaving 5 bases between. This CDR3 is CSVFTGANVLTF. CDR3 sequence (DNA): TGCAGCGTCTTTACTGGGGCCAACGTCCTGACTTTC.

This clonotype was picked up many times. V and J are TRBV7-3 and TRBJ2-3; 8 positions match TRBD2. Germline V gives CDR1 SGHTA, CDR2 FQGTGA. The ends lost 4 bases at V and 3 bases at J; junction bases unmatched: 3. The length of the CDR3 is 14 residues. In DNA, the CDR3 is TGTGCCAGCAGCTCCGCGGGGGGTACAGATACGCAGTATTTT. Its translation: CASSSAGGTDTQYF.

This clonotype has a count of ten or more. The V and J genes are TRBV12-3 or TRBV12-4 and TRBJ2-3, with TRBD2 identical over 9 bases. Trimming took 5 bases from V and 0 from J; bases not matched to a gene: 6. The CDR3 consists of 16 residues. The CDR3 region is CASSPYTSGSTDTQYF. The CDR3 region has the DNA TGTGCCAGCAGTCCTTATACTAGCGGGAGCACAGATACGCAGTATTTT.

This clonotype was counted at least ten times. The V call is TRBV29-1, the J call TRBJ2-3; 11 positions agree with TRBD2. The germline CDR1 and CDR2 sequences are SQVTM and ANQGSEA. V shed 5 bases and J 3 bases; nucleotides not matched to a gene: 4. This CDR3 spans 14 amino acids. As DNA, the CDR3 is TGCAGCGTTCGACTAGCGGGGCGAACAGATACGCAGTATTTT. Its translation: CSVRLAGRTDTQYF.

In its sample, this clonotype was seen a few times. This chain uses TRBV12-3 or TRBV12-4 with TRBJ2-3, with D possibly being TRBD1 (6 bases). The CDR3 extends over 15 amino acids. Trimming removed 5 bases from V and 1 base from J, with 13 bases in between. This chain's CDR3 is CASSPQGIGTDTQYF. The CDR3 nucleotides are TGTGCCAGCAGTCCGCAGGGGATAGGCACAGATACGCAGTATTTT.